This TCR beta chain was sequenced in a study of low-dose radiotherapy and immunotherapy resistance in tumors. TRAV- and TRBV-specific primers primed first-strand cDNA, covering alpha and beta chains. Amplification, which lasted around 21 PCR cycles, used a constant-region primer and V-primer adapter to amplify TCRs. The isolated mRNA underwent amplification through in vitro transcription. TCRdb processed the reads anew with MiXCR; each CDR3 protein has one entry. The data hold 45,000 to 75,000 distinct CDR3 sequences, with under 30% observed a single time. Time point indicated: before trial treatment. Donors were dosed with nivolumab and ipilimumab; they also received aspirin, low-dose cyclophosphamide and low-dose radiotherapy. The length of the CDR3 is 15 residues. Germline V CDR1 and CDR2: MNHEY, SVGEGT. The V and J ends lost 0 bases and 3 bases, in that order; junction bases with no gene match: 2.

This chain links TRBV6-2 or TRBV6-3 with TRBJ2-7; 10 bases fit TRBD1. This sequence was found in a male donor with prostate cancer. Material: PBMCs, obtained before treatment. CDR3 in amino acids: CASSYSGQGIYEQYF. In DNA form, the CDR3 reads TGTGCCAGCAGTTACTCGGGACAGGGGATCTACGAGCAGTACTTC.